The rows below give T cell receptor beta chains drawn from one sample of a study of cytomegalovirus exposure and HLA in healthy donors. Measured with immunoSEQ multiplex PCR; TCRdb has only the in-frame clones, and not every one. Counted here are 60,000 to 85,000 clones, around 84% occurring once; the ten biggest clones make up 15% to 20%. Material for sequencing was PBMCs. Receptor source: a man between 65 and 85 years old in good health and CMV-seropositive. Both conserved end residues are part of each CDR3. The order of the fields is J gene, clone size, D gene, V gene, CDR3 DNA, CDR3 protein. The D gene is left open where the match is weak. Size values are once, few and many counts, or a class for expanded clones, and some rows have none.

j_gene: TRBJ2-1
abundance: once
d_gene: TRBD2
v_gene: TRBV10-3
CDR3nt: TGTGCCATCCGAAGCGGGGGAGATGAGCAGTTCTTC
CDR3aa: CAIRSGGDEQFF

j_gene: TRBJ2-5
abundance: -
d_gene: TRBD2
v_gene: TRBV5-4
CDR3nt: TGTGCCAGCAGTTTTACCGGGACTAGCGGAAAGGGTTGGGAGACCCAGTACTTC
CDR3aa: CASSFTGTSGKGWETQYF

j_gene: TRBJ2-7
abundance: -
d_gene: TRBD1
v_gene: TRBV29-1
CDR3nt: TGCAGCGACGTAACGGGACAGGTCCCCTACGAGCAGTACTTC
CDR3aa: CSDVTGQVPYEQYF

j_gene: TRBJ2-7
abundance: -
d_gene: TRBD1
v_gene: TRBV9
CDR3nt: TGTGCCAGCAGCAAGAACAGGGGTCTGGGGTATGACGAGCAGTACTTC
CDR3aa: CASSKNRGLGYDEQYF

j_gene: TRBJ2-1
abundance: once
d_gene: TRBD2
v_gene: TRBV27
CDR3nt: TGTGCCAGCAGTTCGCGACTAGCGGGAGGCAATGAGCAGTTCTTC
CDR3aa: CASSSRLAGGNEQFF

j_gene: TRBJ1-5
abundance: -
d_gene: -
v_gene: TRBV2
CDR3nt: TGTGCCAGCAGTGAAGCCCAGGGTTTTCAGCCCCAGCATTTT
CDR3aa: CASSEAQGFQPQHF

j_gene: TRBJ2-7
abundance: -
d_gene: TRBD2
v_gene: TRBV5-4
CDR3nt: TGTGCCAGCAGAACTAGCGGGGGGAGCTCCTACGAGCAGTACTTC
CDR3aa: CASRTSGGSSYEQYF

j_gene: TRBJ2-7
abundance: -
d_gene: TRBD1
v_gene: TRBV6-6
CDR3nt: TGTGCCAGCACTCACCGGGACAGTACCTACGAGCAGTACTTC
CDR3aa: CASTHRDSTYEQYF

j_gene: TRBJ2-7
abundance: once
d_gene: -
v_gene: TRBV7-2
CDR3nt: TGTGCCAGCAGCTTACCGGGGAGGGGGATCTACGAGCAGTACTTC
CDR3aa: CASSLPGRGIYEQYF

j_gene: TRBJ2-3
abundance: -
d_gene: TRBD2
v_gene: TRBV2
CDR3nt: TGTGCCAGCAGGCGCAGCGGGGGGGTCCCAGATACGCAGTATTTT
CDR3aa: CASRRSGGVPDTQYF

j_gene: TRBJ2-7
abundance: -
d_gene: -
v_gene: TRBV19
CDR3nt: TGTGCCAGTAGTCCACGACAGGTCTCCTACGAGCAGTACTTC
CDR3aa: CASSPRQVSYEQYF

j_gene: TRBJ2-2
abundance: -
d_gene: TRBD1
v_gene: TRBV2
CDR3nt: TGTGCCAGCATCCGCCCGGGACAGCTTAACACCGGGGAGCTGTTTTTT
CDR3aa: CASIRPGQLNTGELFF

j_gene: TRBJ2-7
abundance: -
d_gene: -
v_gene: TRBV5-4
CDR3nt: TGTGCCAGCAGCTTGTTGGGGAGCTCCTACGAGCAGTACTTC
CDR3aa: CASSLLGSSYEQYF

j_gene: TRBJ2-1
abundance: once
d_gene: -
v_gene: TRBV4-1
CDR3nt: TGCGCCAGCAGCCAGGTACTAGCTCACGGGTACAATGAGCAGTTCTTC
CDR3aa: CASSQVLAHGYNEQFF

j_gene: TRBJ1-1
abundance: -
d_gene: TRBD1
v_gene: TRBV18
CDR3nt: TGTGCCAGCTCACCACCGGGACAGGGTTACACTGAAGCTTTCTTT
CDR3aa: CASSPPGQGYTEAFF

j_gene: TRBJ2-7
abundance: -
d_gene: -
v_gene: TRBV7-2
CDR3nt: TGTGCCAGCAGCTTCTCTGGGGCCTCCTACGAGCAGTACTTC
CDR3aa: CASSFSGASYEQYF

j_gene: TRBJ2-2
abundance: -
d_gene: TRBD1
v_gene: TRBV27
CDR3nt: TGTGCCAGCGGAACAGGGGGTAGCACCGGGGAGCTGTTTTTT
CDR3aa: CASGTGGSTGELFF

j_gene: TRBJ2-7
abundance: -
d_gene: -
v_gene: TRBV2
CDR3nt: TGTGCCAGCACCATCTATAACTACGAGCAGTACTTC
CDR3aa: CASTIYNYEQYF

j_gene: TRBJ2-3
abundance: -
d_gene: -
v_gene: TRBV2
CDR3nt: TGTGCCAGCAGGGAGCTTCCCACAGATACGCAGTATTTT
CDR3aa: CASRELPTDTQYF

j_gene: TRBJ2-3
abundance: -
d_gene: TRBD1
v_gene: TRBV7-3
CDR3nt: TGTGCCAGCAGCTCCAGGGGGACAGATACGCAGTATTTT
CDR3aa: CASSSRGTDTQYF

j_gene: TRBJ2-7
abundance: few
d_gene: -
v_gene: TRBV19
CDR3nt: TGTGCCAGTAGTATCCCAGGGATGTACGAGCAGTACTTC
CDR3aa: CASSIPGMYEQYF

j_gene: TRBJ1-1
abundance: -
d_gene: -
v_gene: TRBV2
CDR3nt: TGTGCCAGCAGTGGTTACAGGATGAACACTGAAGCTTTCTTT
CDR3aa: CASSGYRMNTEAFF

j_gene: TRBJ1-5
abundance: -
d_gene: -
v_gene: TRBV5-1
CDR3nt: TGCGCCAGCAGCTCCGAAGGGGGCAATCAGCCCCAGCATTTT
CDR3aa: CASSSEGGNQPQHF

j_gene: TRBJ1-5
abundance: once
d_gene: -
v_gene: TRBV4-2
CDR3nt: TGTGCCAGCAGCCAAGATGGCCAGGGGAATCAGCCCCAGCATTTT
CDR3aa: CASSQDGQGNQPQHF

j_gene: TRBJ2-6
abundance: -
d_gene: TRBD1
v_gene: TRBV5-4
CDR3nt: TGTGCCAGCGCTTCGAGGACAGGGGCCGACTGGGCCAACGTCCTGACTTTC
CDR3aa: CASASRTGADWANVLTF

j_gene: TRBJ1-5
abundance: -
d_gene: -
v_gene: TRBV18
CDR3nt: TGTGCCAGCTCACCGGGGGGGCCTGGGGGCAATCAGCCCCAGCATTTT
CDR3aa: CASSPGGPGGNQPQHF

j_gene: TRBJ2-3
abundance: -
d_gene: TRBD2
v_gene: TRBV5-4
CDR3nt: TGTGCCAGCAGCTTGGCGGGAGGGCTCAGCACAGATACGCAGTATTTT
CDR3aa: CASSLAGGLSTDTQYF

j_gene: TRBJ2-7
abundance: few
d_gene: TRBD1
v_gene: TRBV4-3
CDR3nt: TGCGCCAGCAGCCAAATGTTATCAGGGGGCTCATCCTACGAGCAGTACTTC
CDR3aa: CASSQMLSGGSSYEQYF

j_gene: TRBJ2-1
abundance: -
d_gene: -
v_gene: TRBV9
CDR3nt: TGTGCCAGCAGGGCAGGCGCGAGCTCCTACAATGAGCAGTTCTTC
CDR3aa: CASRAGASSYNEQFF

j_gene: TRBJ2-1
abundance: -
d_gene: -
v_gene: TRBV7-2
CDR3nt: TGTGCCAGCAGCTTCGGAGGGGGGGCAAATGAGCAGTTCTTC
CDR3aa: CASSFGGGANEQFF

j_gene: TRBJ2-1
abundance: -
d_gene: -
v_gene: TRBV29-1
CDR3nt: TGCAGCGTTGACAGGGCCTCCTACAATGAGCAGTTCTTC
CDR3aa: CSVDRASYNEQFF

j_gene: TRBJ2-1
abundance: -
d_gene: -
v_gene: TRBV30
CDR3nt: TGTGCCTGGAGTACAGGGCTTTCCTACAATGAGCAGTTCTTC
CDR3aa: CAWSTGLSYNEQFF

j_gene: TRBJ2-1
abundance: -
d_gene: TRBD2
v_gene: TRBV6-5
CDR3nt: TGTGCCAGCAGCCGGGCACTAGCGCACAATGAGCAGTTCTTC
CDR3aa: CASSRALAHNEQFF

j_gene: TRBJ2-5
abundance: -
d_gene: TRBD2
v_gene: TRBV15
CDR3nt: TGTGCCACCAGCAGAGCCTCTACTAGCGGGACTATGAAGGGGACCCAGTACTTC
CDR3aa: CATSRASTSGTMKGTQYF

j_gene: TRBJ2-1
abundance: few
d_gene: -
v_gene: TRBV7-2
CDR3nt: TGTGCCAGCAGCTTAGGGGAGGGGGAGTACAATGAGCAGTTCTTC
CDR3aa: CASSLGEGEYNEQFF

j_gene: TRBJ1-5
abundance: -
d_gene: TRBD1
v_gene: TRBV5-3
CDR3nt: TGTGCCAGAAGCGGGACAGACCCAAGCCCCCGGAGCAATCAGCCCCAGCATTTT
CDR3aa: CARSGTDPSPRSNQPQHF

j_gene: TRBJ1-5
abundance: -
d_gene: TRBD1
v_gene: TRBV6-5
CDR3nt: TGTGCCAGCAGTCGGGACAGTTATAGCAATCAGCCCCAGCATTTT
CDR3aa: CASSRDSYSNQPQHF